A single T cell receptor beta chain is shown here with its context. The germline V gene has CDR1 SEHNR and CDR2 FQNEAQ (reference sequence). The ends lost 1 base at V and 4 bases at J; junction bases unmatched: 5. The CDR3 runs 15 residues. Unique molecular identifiers featured in how the TCRbeta library was prepared. One entry per CDR3 protein results from TCRdb running MiXCR on the PCR reads. The data contain about 370,000 distinct CDR3 sequences, 20% of them singletons. The data were obtained in a study of T-cell reconstitution after alpha-beta-depleted transplantation in children. The source is a human donor who donated a stem cell graft to a child with acute myeloid leukemia. V is TRBV7-9 and J is TRBJ2-7; TRBD2 matches 9 bases. Sequencing was performed on PBMCs from the stem cell graft donor, taken from the stem cell graft. Here the CDR3 DNA reads TGTGCCAGCAGCTTAGACCCTAGCGGGGCTTACGAGCAGTACTTC. Protein product: CASSLDPSGAYEQYF.